These 5 T cell receptor beta chains were all obtained from the same sample, sequenced in a study of blood T cell repertoires in COVID-19. The repertoire was sequenced with immunoSEQ multiplex PCR; TCRdb's copy has only in-frame clones and lacks some. The data hold approximately 100,000 clones, with 92% observed a single time. Sequenced: peripheral blood. The receptors here all came from a man in his forties or fifties with active COVID-19.

The chain combines TRBV18 with TRBJ1-1; tentative D call: TRBD1 (6 bases). There are 15 residues in the CDR3. Germline values: CDR1 KGHSH, CDR2 LQKENI. V was cut by 3 bases and J by 1 base, with 12 bases left in between. The CDR3 nucleotides are TGTGCCAGCTCACCTGTGGTAGGGGGGAACACTGAAGCTTTCTTT. Its protein is CASSPVVGGNTEAFF.

CDR3 nucleotides: TGTGCCAGCAGCACGGACAGGGCCACAGATACGCAGTATTTT. Its translation is CASSTDRATDTQYF. V is TRBV2 and J is TRBJ2-3, with TRBD1 matching over 8 bases. Trimming removed 6 bases from V and 2 bases from J; junction bases left unmatched: 4. This CDR3 region has 14 residues. The V gene's germline CDR1 is SNHLY and CDR2 FYNNEI.

The V gene is TRBV7-3, the J gene TRBJ2-2, with 10 bases identical to TRBD2. V trimming: 4 bases; J trimming: 6 bases; junction bases outside the gene matches: 2. This CDR3 is built from 14 residues. From germline, CDR1 is SGHTA and CDR2 FQGTGA. In DNA, the CDR3 is TGTGCCAGCAGCTCGAGCGGGAGGGCCGGGGAGCTGTTTTTT. Encoded protein: CASSSSGRAGELFF. Full variable domain (outside the CDR3, taken from reference TRBV7-3 and TRBJ2-2): GAGVSQTPSNKVTEKGKYVELRCDPISGHTALYWYRQSLGQGPEFLIYFQGTGAADDSGLPNDRFFAVRPEGSVSTLKIQRTERGDSAVYLCASSSSGRAGELFFGEGSRLTVL.

The chain combines TRBV30 with TRBJ2-2; no clear D. Germline V CDR1 and CDR2: GTSNPN, SVGIG (reference sequence). Deletions cut 2 bases from V and 8 bases from J, with 9 bases between. This CDR3 is built from 12 residues. The CDR3 DNA follows: TGTGCCTGGAGTTTTTATGCGGGGGAGCTGTTTTTT. Amino acids: CAWSFYAGELFF.

The chain employs TRBV24-1 and TRBJ2-7; no firm D call. V was shortened by 1 base and J by 5 bases, with 14 bases between the two germline ends. Germline V CDR1 and CDR2: KGHDR, SFDVKD. CDR3 length: 15 residues. The CDR3 is CATSDLEPPRDEQYF. The CDR3 bases are TGTGCCACCAGTGATTTAGAGCCACCTCGGGACGAGCAGTACTTC.